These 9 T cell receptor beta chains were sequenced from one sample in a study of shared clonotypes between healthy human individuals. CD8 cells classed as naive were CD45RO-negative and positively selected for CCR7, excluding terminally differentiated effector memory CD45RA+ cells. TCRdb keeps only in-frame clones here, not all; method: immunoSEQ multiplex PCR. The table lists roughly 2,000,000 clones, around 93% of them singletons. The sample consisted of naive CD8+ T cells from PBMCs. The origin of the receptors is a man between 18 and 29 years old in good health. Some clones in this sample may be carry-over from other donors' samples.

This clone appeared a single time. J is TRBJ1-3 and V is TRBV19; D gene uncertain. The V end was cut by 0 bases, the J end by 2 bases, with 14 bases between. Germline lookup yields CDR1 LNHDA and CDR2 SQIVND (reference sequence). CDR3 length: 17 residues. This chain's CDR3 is CASSIDRQEVPGNTIYF. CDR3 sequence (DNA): TGTGCCAGTAGTATAGATCGCCAGGAGGTCCCTGGAAACACCATATATTTT. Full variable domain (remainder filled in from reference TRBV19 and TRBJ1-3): DGGITQSPKYLFRKEGQNVTLSCEQNLNHDAMYWYRQDPGQGLRLIYYSQIVNDFQKGDIAEGYSVSREKKESFPLTVTSAQKNPTAFYLCASSIDRQEVPGNTIYFGEGSWLTVV.

The CDR3 loop reads CASSLGQLPHEQYF. CDR3 nucleotides: TGTGCCAGCAGTTTGGGACAGTTACCGCACGAGCAGTACTTC. The genes are TRBV27 and TRBJ2-7; 7 bases are shared with TRBD1. This CDR3 comprises 14 residues. The junction had 7 bases not matched to a gene; V was cut back by 3 bases and J by 5 bases. Germline loops: CDR1 MNHEY, CDR2 SMNVEV (reference sequence).

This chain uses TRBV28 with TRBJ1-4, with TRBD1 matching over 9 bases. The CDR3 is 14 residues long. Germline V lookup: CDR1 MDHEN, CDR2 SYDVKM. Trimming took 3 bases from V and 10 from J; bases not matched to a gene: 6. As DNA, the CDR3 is TGTGCCAGCAGTTTCGACAGGGGGTATCGAAAACTGTTTTTT. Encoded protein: CASSFDRGYRKLFF.

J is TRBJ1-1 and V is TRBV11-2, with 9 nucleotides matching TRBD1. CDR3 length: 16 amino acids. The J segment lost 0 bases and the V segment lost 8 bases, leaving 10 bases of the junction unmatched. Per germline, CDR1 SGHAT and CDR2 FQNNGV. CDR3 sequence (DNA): TGTGCCAGCGGGGACAGGGACCTACATGTGAACACTGAAGCTTTCTTT. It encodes CASGDRDLHVNTEAFF.

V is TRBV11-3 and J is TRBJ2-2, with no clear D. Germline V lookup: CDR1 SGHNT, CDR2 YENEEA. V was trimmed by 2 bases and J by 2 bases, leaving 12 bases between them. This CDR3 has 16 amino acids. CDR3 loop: CASSLSPEANTGELFF. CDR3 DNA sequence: TGTGCCAGCAGCTTATCTCCTGAGGCTAACACCGGGGAGCTGTTTTTT.

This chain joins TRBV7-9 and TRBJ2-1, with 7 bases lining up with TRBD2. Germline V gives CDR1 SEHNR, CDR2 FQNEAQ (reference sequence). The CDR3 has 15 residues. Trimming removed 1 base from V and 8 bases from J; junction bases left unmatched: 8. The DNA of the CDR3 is TGTGCCAGCAGCTTAGACCGGGAGGTGTTGGATGAGCAGTTCTTC. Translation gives CASSLDREVLDEQFF.

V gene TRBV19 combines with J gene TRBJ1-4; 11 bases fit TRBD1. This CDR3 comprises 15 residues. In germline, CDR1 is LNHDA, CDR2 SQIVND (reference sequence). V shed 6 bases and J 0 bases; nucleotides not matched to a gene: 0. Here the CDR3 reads CASRDRGPTNEKLFF. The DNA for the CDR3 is TGTGCCAGTAGGGACAGGGGGCCAACTAATGAAAAACTGTTTTTT. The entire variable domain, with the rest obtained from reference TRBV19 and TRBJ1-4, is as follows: DGGITQSPKYLFRKEGQNVTLSCEQNLNHDAMYWYRQDPGQGLRLIYYSQIVNDFQKGDIAEGYSVSREKKESFPLTVTSAQKNPTAFYLCASRDRGPTNEKLFFGSGTQLSVL.

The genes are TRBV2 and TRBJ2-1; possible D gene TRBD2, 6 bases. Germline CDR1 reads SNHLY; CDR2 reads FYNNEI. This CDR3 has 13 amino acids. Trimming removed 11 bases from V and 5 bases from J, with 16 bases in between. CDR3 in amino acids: CAGGRDFDNEQFF. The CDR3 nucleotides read TGTGCCGGAGGCCGGGACTTCGACAATGAGCAGTTCTTC.

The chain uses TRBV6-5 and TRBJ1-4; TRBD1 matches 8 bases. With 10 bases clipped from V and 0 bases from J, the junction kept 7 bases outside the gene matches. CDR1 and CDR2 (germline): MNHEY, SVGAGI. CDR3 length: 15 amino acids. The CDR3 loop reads CATRTGWTTNEKLFF. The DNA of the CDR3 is TGTGCCACCCGGACAGGGTGGACAACTAATGAAAAACTGTTTTTT.